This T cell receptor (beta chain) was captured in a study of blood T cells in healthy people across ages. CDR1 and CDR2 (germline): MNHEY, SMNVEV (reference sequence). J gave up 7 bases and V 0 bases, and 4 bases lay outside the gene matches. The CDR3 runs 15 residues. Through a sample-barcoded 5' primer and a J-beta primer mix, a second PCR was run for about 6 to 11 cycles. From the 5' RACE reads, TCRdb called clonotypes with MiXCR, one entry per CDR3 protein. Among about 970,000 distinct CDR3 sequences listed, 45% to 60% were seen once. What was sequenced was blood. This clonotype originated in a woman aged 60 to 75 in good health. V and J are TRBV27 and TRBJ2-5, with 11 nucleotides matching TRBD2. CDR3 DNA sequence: TGTGCCAGCAGTTTATCCGGGACTAGCGGTGGGACCCAGTACTTC. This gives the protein CASSLSGTSGGTQYF.